These 27 T cell receptor beta chains were all obtained from the same sample, sequenced in a study of T cells after yellow fever vaccination. Each CDR3 protein is one row after TCRdb ran MiXCR on the 5' RACE reads. The sample lists 500,000 to 650,000 distinct CDR3 sequences, roughly a sixth occurring once. Sequenced material: PBMCs, taken 5 days after the first yellow fever vaccination. These receptors came from a man aged 18 to 35 who received the YFV17D yellow fever vaccine.

This clonotype was found many times. The chain uses TRBV7-2 and TRBJ1-2; TRBD1 is a possible D gene (6 bases). Trimming took off 3 bases at V and 5 bases at J, with 13 bases between the two ends. The germline gives CDR1 SGHTA, CDR2 FQGNSA. This CDR3 contains 14 residues. DNA of the CDR3: TGTGCCAGCAGCTTCGAGACAGGCCGTTATGGCTACACCTTC. Protein product: CASSFETGRYGYTF.

This clonotype was observed a few times. The chain uses TRBV7-2 and TRBJ1-5; weak D call: TRBD1 (6 bases). Germline V gives CDR1 SGHTA, CDR2 FQGNSA. This CDR3 is built from 15 residues. The V end lost 2 bases, the J end lost 4 bases, and 12 bases lay between the germline ends. Here the CDR3 DNA reads TGTGCCAGCAGCTTATTAGGCCAGGGGAATCAGCCCCAGCATTTT. It translates to CASSLLGQGNQPQHF.

This clonotype turned up a few times. This chain links TRBV24-1 with TRBJ2-5, with D possibly TRBD1 on 5 matching bases. Between the trimmed V and J ends, which lost 2 bases and 0 bases, there was a span of 9 bases. There are 15 residues in the CDR3. Germline CDR1 reads KGHDR; CDR2 reads SFDVKD. CDR3 in DNA: TGTGCCACCAGTGATTCGACAGAGTACCAAGAGACCCAGTACTTC. Translation: CATSDSTEYQETQYF.

This clonotype came up many times. V usage is TRBV5-6 and J usage is TRBJ2-6, with D perhaps matching TRBD1 or TRBD2 (5 bases each). V was pared by 4 bases and J by 3 bases, with 11 bases between. Germline V lookup: CDR1 SGHDT, CDR2 YYEEEE. The CDR3 runs to 15 residues. The CDR3 reads CASSLRDVGANVLTF. CDR3 nucleotide sequence: TGTGCCAGCAGCCTCCGGGACGTTGGGGCCAACGTCCTGACTTTC.

J is TRBJ2-3 and V is TRBV9; maybe TRBD2 (5 bases). The CDR3 consists of 14 residues. CDR1 is SGDLS and CDR2 is YYNGEE in the germline V gene. V gave up 6 bases and J gave up 6 bases, with 17 bases separating them. The CDR3 sequence is CASKLLVSSDTQYF. In DNA form, the CDR3 reads TGTGCCAGCAAGCTTTTGGTCTCTAGCGATACGCAGTATTTT.

The table lists this clonotype with many counts. This chain joins TRBV20-1 and TRBJ1-5; TRBD1 might be the D (5 bases). The CDR3 is 16 residues long. Trimming removed 6 bases from V and 9 bases from J, with 27 bases in between. The germline V gene has CDR1 DFQATT and CDR2 SNEGSKA (reference sequence). The CDR3 is CSALEVLDGTLMPQHF. CDR3 nucleotides: TGCAGTGCCCTCGAGGTTTTAGACGGGACCCTGATGCCCCAGCATTTT.

This clonotype has just a few counts. The CDR3 DNA reads as TGTGCCAGCAGTTTAAGCGGGACGGGGATTCAGTACTTC. Translated, it gives CASSLSGTGIQYF. The gene calls are TRBV12-3 or TRBV12-4 and TRBJ2-4; 7 bases are shared with TRBD2. There are 13 residues in the CDR3. Trimming cost V 2 bases and J 10 bases; bases outside gene matches: 5.

Only a few counts were recorded for this clonotype. The chain recombines TRBV2 with TRBJ1-1; D uncertain. V was trimmed by 7 bases and J by 0 bases, leaving 3 bases between them. Germline-derived CDR1 and CDR2 are SNHLY and FYNNEI. This CDR3 is built from 11 residues. CDR3 in DNA: TGTGCCAGCAAGGTGAACACTGAAGCTTTCTTT. It translates to CASKVNTEAFF.

This clonotype has a handful of counts. The V and J genes are TRBV7-9 and TRBJ2-1; 10 nucleotides agree with TRBD1. The CDR3 sequence is 14 residues long. V lost 5 bases to trimming and J lost 9 bases; unmatched junction nucleotides: 7. CDR1 is SEHNR, CDR2 FQNEAQ, per germline (reference sequence). DNA for the CDR3: TGTGCCAGCAGCCGAAGACAGGGGGCAGGTGAGCAGTTCTTC. Translating it yields CASSRRQGAGEQFF.

The chain recombines TRBV20-1 with TRBJ2-3; maybe TRBD2 (5 bases). Germline V gene lookup returns CDR1 DFQATT and CDR2 SNEGSKA (reference sequence). The V gene lost 5 bases and the J gene lost 1 base, with 7 bases spanning the gap. CDR3 length equals 12 residues. CDR3 loop: CSAPGGTDTQYF. CDR3 nucleotides: TGCAGTGCTCCCGGGGGCACAGATACGCAGTATTTT.

V usage is TRBV7-6 and J usage is TRBJ1-1; 7 nucleotides agree with TRBD1. Germline V gene data show CDR1 as SGHVS and CDR2 as FNYEAQ. The CDR3 loop spans 15 amino acids. J gave up 4 bases and V 5 bases, and 10 bases lay outside the gene matches. CDR3 sequence (DNA): TGTGCCAGCAGCGAGGAGGGGGCTATTTTCACTGAAGCTTTCTTT. It is translated as CASSEEGAIFTEAFF.

The chain employs TRBV12-3 or TRBV12-4 and TRBJ2-3; D may match TRBD1 or TRBD2 (6 bases each). The V end was cut by 5 bases, the J end by 0 bases, with 18 bases between. This CDR3 comprises 17 residues. DNA for the CDR3: TGTGCCAGCAGTCCCCTCGGGACGGGGGCTAGCACAGATACGCAGTATTTT. Encoded protein: CASSPLGTGASTDTQYF.

The chain links TRBV27 to TRBJ2-4; D may be TRBD2 (6 bases). With 3 bases removed from V and 12 bases from J, the gap between germline ends came to 18 bases. This CDR3 comprises 14 residues. The germline V gene encodes CDR1 MNHEY and CDR2 SMNVEV (reference sequence). CDR3 DNA: TGTGCCAGCAGTTTCGGAGGGTCTGGAGGTACTCAGTACTTC. It codes for CASSFGGSGGTQYF.

In this sample, this clonotype turned up a few times. The V gene is TRBV12-5, the J gene TRBJ2-7; the D is unclear. In germline, CDR1 is LGHNT, CDR2 FRNRAP. The CDR3 sequence is 16 residues long. Trimming pared 2 bases from V and 2 bases from J, leaving 16 bases between. The CDR3 is CASGLLSPDGPYEQYF. The CDR3 bases are TGTGCTAGTGGTTTGCTTTCCCCTGACGGCCCCTACGAGCAGTACTTC.

The CDR3 protein is CASIKGRTGGPREAFF. DNA of the CDR3: TGTGCCAGCATCAAAGGGCGGACAGGGGGGCCACGAGAAGCTTTCTTT. The chain is built from TRBV12-3 or TRBV12-4 and TRBJ1-1, with TRBD1 matching 10 bases. The CDR3 is 16 residues long. Trimming at V came to 7 bases and at J to 8 bases, leaving 16 bases not matched to a gene.

V is TRBV7-2 and J is TRBJ2-2; 9 nucleotides agree with TRBD2. The germline CDR1 and CDR2 sequences are SGHTA and FQGNSA. The CDR3 extends over 16 amino acids. V was pared by 2 bases and J by 4 bases, with 5 bases of the junction left unmatched. The CDR3 here is CASSLSSGVITGELFF. CDR3 nucleotides: TGTGCCAGCAGCTTATCTAGCGGGGTAATCACCGGGGAGCTGTTTTTT.

The chain links TRBV7-9 to TRBJ2-3; D call uncertain. V lost 8 bases and J lost 2, with 14 bases in between. This CDR3 has 14 amino acids. Germline CDR1 and CDR2: SEHNR and FQNEAQ (reference sequence). The chain's CDR3 is CASRPFELTDTQYF. CDR3 DNA: TGTGCCAGCCGGCCATTTGAGCTCACAGATACGCAGTATTTT.

This clonotype was counted between two and nine times. The chain uses TRBV14 and TRBJ1-1, with D tentatively TRBD1 (5 bases). Germline values: CDR1 SGHDN, CDR2 FVKESK. This CDR3 comprises 14 residues. Trimming stripped 1 base from V and 3 bases from J, with 9 bases between. CDR3 protein: CASSQATVYTEAFF. CDR3 nucleotides: TGTGCCAGCAGCCAAGCGACAGTTTACACTGAAGCTTTCTTT.

This clonotype was seen more than once but under ten times. V gene TRBV4-2 combines with J gene TRBJ2-7; a weak D match, TRBD2 (7 bases). CDR1 LGHNA and CDR2 YNFKEQ come from the germline V gene. This CDR3 is 16 amino acids long. V lost 0 bases, J lost 7 bases, and 19 bases lay in between. CDR3 region: CASSQDSGEGVWEQYF. DNA for the CDR3: TGTGCCAGCAGCCAAGATTCGGGGGAGGGGGTCTGGGAGCAGTACTTC.

V usage is TRBV6-2 or TRBV6-3 and J usage is TRBJ2-5, with D perhaps given as TRBD1 or TRBD2 (6 bases each). The CDR3 has 13 residues. V was cut by 2 bases and J by 4 bases, with 8 bases left in between. The germline CDR1 and CDR2 sequences are MNHEY and SVGEGT. This CDR3 reads CASSYGGPETQYF. DNA of the CDR3: TGTGCCAGCAGTTACGGGGGGCCAGAGACCCAGTACTTC.

The chain recombines TRBV7-2 with TRBJ1-5, with TRBD1 matching 7 bases. Germline assignment: CDR1 SGHTA and CDR2 FQGNSA. V gave up 6 bases and J gave up 7 bases; unmatched junction bases: 9. This CDR3 comprises 14 residues. The CDR3 is CASRQVGGGQPQHF. CDR3 DNA sequence: TGTGCCAGCAGACAAGTAGGGGGCGGCCAGCCCCAGCATTTT.

This chain joins TRBV20-1 and TRBJ1-5; TRBD1 agrees at 7 bases. V shed 3 bases and J 6 bases; nucleotides not matched to a gene: 5. This CDR3 is 13 amino acids long. Germline loops: CDR1 DFQATT, CDR2 SNEGSKA (reference sequence). The CDR3 region is CSARLGGGQPQHF. As DNA, the CDR3 is TGCAGTGCTAGGTTAGGGGGCGGTCAGCCCCAGCATTTT.

This clonotype was seen many times. The chain has TRBV12-3 or TRBV12-4 and TRBJ2-7, with D maybe TRBD1 (5 bases). V was clipped by 5 bases and J by 5 bases, with 19 bases between them. This CDR3 region has 15 residues. In nucleotides, the CDR3 is TGTGCCAGCAGTGCCGCCAGGGCTGGGGTGGACGAGCAGTACGTC. Protein sequence: CASSAARAGVDEQYV.

There are a few counts of this clonotype. This chain links TRBV4-3 with TRBJ1-6; no clear D gene. Germline V gene lookup returns CDR1 LGHNA and CDR2 YSLEER. The CDR3 totals 16 residues. With 1 base removed from V and 5 bases from J, the gap between germline ends came to 12 bases. Written as DNA, the CDR3 is TGCGCCAGCAGCCAAGGGCCTGCCGGGGATAATTCACCCCTCCACTTT. Amino acids: CASSQGPAGDNSPLHF.

This chain connects TRBV9 to TRBJ2-3, with a weak D call TRBD2 (5 bases). Germline-derived CDR1 and CDR2 are SGDLS and YYNGEE. V lost 3 bases to trimming and J lost 0 bases, with 11 bases between them. The CDR3 loop spans 15 amino acids. This CDR3 reads CASSGSGSSTDTQYF. The CDR3 nucleotides read TGTGCCAGCAGCGGAAGCGGTTCTAGCACAGATACGCAGTATTTT.

This clonotype appeared many times. The chain couples TRBV5-1 to TRBJ1-1; D unresolved. The V and J ends lost 5 bases and 6 bases respectively, with 17 bases between them. This CDR3 is built from 14 residues. Germline V gene lookup returns CDR1 SGHRS and CDR2 YFSETQ. CDR3 sequence reads: CASSGSPPDSEAFF. CDR3 in DNA: TGCGCCAGCAGTGGGTCTCCTCCGGACTCTGAAGCTTTCTTT.

In this sample, this clonotype turned up a few times. The rearrangement links TRBV6-1 to TRBJ2-2; possibly TRBD2 for D (5 bases). This CDR3 is built from 13 residues. CDR1 and CDR2 from the germline V gene are MNHNS and SASEGT. Trimming stripped 8 bases from V and 3 bases from J, with 10 bases between. The DNA of the CDR3 is TGTGCCAGCTCTAAGGAGGACACCGGGGAGCTGTTTTTT. It translates to CASSKEDTGELFF.